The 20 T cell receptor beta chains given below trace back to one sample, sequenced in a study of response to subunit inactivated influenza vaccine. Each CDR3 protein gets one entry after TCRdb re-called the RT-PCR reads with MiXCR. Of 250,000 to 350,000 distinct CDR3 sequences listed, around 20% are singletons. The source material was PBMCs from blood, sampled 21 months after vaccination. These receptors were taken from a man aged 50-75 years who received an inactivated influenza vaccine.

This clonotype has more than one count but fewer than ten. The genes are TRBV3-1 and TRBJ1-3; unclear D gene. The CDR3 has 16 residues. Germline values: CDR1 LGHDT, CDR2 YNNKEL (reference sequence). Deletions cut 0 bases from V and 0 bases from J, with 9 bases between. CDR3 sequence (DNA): TGTGCCAGCAGCCAAGAACTGGTCTCCTCTGGAAACACCATATATTTT. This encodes CASSQELVSSGNTIYF. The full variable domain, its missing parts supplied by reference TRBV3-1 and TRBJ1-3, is DTAVSQTPKYLVTQMGNDKSIKCEQNLGHDTMYWYKQDSKKFLKIMFSYNNKELIINETVPNRFSPKSPDKAHLNLHINSLELGDSAVYFCASSQELVSSGNTIYFGEGSWLTVV.

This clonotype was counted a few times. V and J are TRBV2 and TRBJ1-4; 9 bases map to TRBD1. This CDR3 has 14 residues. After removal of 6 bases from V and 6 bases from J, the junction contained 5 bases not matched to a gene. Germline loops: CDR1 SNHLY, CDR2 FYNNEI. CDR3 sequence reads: CASSRTGVDEKLFF. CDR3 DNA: TGTGCCAGCAGCAGGACAGGGGTTGATGAAAAACTGTTTTTT. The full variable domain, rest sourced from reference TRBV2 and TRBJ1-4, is EPEVTQTPSHQVTQMGQEVILRCVPISNHLYFYWYRQILGQKVEFLVSFYNNEISEKSEIFDDQFSVERPDGSNFTLKIRSTKLEDSAMYFCASSRTGVDEKLFFGSGTQLSVL.

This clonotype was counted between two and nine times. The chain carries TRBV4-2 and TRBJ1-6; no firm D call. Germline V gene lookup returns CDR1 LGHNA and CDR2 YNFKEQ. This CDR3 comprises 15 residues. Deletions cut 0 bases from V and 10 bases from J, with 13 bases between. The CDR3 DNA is TGTGCCAGCAGCCAAGATAGGACCAACGGCTCACCCCTCCACTTT. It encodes CASSQDRTNGSPLHF.

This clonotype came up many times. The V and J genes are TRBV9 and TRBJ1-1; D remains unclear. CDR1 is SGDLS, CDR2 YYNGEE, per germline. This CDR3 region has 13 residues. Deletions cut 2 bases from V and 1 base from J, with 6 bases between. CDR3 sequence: CASSVGSNTEAFF. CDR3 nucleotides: TGTGCCAGCAGCGTGGGTTCGAACACTGAAGCTTTCTTT.

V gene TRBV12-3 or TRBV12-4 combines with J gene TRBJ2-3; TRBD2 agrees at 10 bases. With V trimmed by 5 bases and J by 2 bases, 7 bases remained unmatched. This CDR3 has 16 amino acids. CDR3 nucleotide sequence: TGTGCCAGCAGTCCGGGACTAGCGAGCCTCACAGATACGCAGTATTTT. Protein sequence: CASSPGLASLTDTQYF.

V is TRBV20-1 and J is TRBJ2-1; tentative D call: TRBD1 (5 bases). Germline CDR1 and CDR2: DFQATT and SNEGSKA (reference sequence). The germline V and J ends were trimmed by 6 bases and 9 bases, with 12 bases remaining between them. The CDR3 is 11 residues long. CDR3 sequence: CSASQGGEQFF. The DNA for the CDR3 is TGCAGTGCCAGTCAGGGTGGTGAGCAGTTCTTC.

The CDR3 is CASRLAQANTEAFF. CDR3 DNA sequence: TGTGCCAGCAGATTGGCGCAGGCGAACACTGAAGCTTTCTTT. The J gene is TRBJ1-1, the V gene TRBV6-1; D not certain. Trimming removed 6 bases from V and 1 base from J, with 12 bases in between. There are 14 residues in the CDR3. Germline V CDR1 and CDR2: MNHNS, SASEGT.

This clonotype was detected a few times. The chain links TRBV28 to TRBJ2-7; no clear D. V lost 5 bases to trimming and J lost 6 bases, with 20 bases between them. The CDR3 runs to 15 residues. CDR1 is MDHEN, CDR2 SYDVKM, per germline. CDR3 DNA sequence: TGTGCCAGCAGTAGAGCTCGGGTTCTGCCGCCCGAGCAGTACTTC. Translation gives CASSRARVLPPEQYF. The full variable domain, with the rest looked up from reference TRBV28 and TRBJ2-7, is DVKVTQSSRYLVKRTGEKVFLECVQDMDHENMFWYRQDPGLGLRLIYFSYDVKMKEKGDIPEGYSVSREKKERFSLILESASTNQTSMYLCASSRARVLPPEQYFGPGTRLTVT.

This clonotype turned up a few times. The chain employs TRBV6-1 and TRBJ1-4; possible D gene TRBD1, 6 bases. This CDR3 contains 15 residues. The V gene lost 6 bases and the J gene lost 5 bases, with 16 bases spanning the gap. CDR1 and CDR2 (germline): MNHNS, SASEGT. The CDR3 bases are TGTGCCAGCAGGTCCCGGGACACTGGAAATGAAAAACTGTTTTTT. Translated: CASRSRDTGNEKLFF.

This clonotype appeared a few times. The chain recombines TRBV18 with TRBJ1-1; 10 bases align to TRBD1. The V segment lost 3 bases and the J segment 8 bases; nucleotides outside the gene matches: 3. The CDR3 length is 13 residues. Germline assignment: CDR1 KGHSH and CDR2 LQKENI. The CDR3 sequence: CASSPGQGIEAFF. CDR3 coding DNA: TGTGCCAGCTCACCGGGACAGGGGATCGAAGCTTTCTTT.

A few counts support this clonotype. The CDR3 bases are TGTGCCAGCAGTTACTCTCCCACCGTCAGGTGGGGTGAGACCCAGTACTTC. Amino acid sequence: CASSYSPTVRWGETQYF. The chain combines TRBV6-5 with TRBJ2-5; D call uncertain. CDR1 is MNHEY and CDR2 is SVGAGI in the germline V gene. This CDR3 has 17 residues. The V end lost 0 bases, the J end lost 5 bases, and 19 bases lay between the germline ends.

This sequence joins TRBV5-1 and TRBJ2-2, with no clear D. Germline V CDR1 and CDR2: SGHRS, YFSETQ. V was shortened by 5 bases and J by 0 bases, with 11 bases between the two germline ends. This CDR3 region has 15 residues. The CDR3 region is CASRGNPTNTGELFF. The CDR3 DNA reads TGCGCCAGCAGGGGGAATCCGACGAACACCGGGGAGCTGTTTTTT. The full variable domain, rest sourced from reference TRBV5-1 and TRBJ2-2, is KAGVTQTPRYLIKTRGQQVTLSCSPISGHRSVSWYQQTPGQGLQFLFEYFSETQRNKGNFPGRFSGRQFSNSRSEMNVSTLELGDSALYLCASRGNPTNTGELFFGEGSRLTVL.

As DNA, the CDR3 is TGTGCCAGCAGTTTATCCCCCCCGCCGGGACCCGGCACCGGGGAGCTGTTTTTT. This sequence encodes CASSLSPPPGPGTGELFF. The chain couples TRBV27 to TRBJ2-2; the D gene could be TRBD1 or TRBD2 (5 bases each). In germline, CDR1 is MNHEY, CDR2 SMNVEV (reference sequence). The CDR3 consists of 18 residues. V lost 0 bases and J lost 4, with 18 bases in between.

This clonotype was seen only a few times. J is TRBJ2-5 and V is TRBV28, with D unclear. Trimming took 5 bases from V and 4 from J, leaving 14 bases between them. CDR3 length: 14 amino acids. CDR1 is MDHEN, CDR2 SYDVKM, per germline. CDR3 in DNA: TGTGCCAGCAGTCCAGACGGAGACTCAGAGACCCAGTACTTC. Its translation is CASSPDGDSETQYF.

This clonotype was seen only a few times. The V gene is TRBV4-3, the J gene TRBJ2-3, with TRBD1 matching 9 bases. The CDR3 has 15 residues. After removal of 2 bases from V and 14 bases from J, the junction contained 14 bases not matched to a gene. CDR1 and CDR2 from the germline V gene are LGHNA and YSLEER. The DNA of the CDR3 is TGCGCCAGCAGCCAAACAGGGGGCCCAAGGTTTCCCCCGTATTTT. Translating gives CASSQTGGPRFPPYF.

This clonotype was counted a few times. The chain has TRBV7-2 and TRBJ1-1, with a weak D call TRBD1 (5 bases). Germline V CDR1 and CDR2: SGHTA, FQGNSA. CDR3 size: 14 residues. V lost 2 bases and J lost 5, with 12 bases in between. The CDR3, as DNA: TGTGCCAGCAGCTTAAGGCTCGGGGGGACTGAAGCTTTCTTT. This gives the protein CASSLRLGGTEAFF.

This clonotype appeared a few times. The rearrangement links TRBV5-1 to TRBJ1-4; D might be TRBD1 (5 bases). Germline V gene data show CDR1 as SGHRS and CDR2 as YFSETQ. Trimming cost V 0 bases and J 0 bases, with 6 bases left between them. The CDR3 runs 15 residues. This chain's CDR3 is CASSLEQATNEKLFF. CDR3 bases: TGCGCCAGCAGCTTGGAACAGGCAACTAATGAAAAACTGTTTTTT.

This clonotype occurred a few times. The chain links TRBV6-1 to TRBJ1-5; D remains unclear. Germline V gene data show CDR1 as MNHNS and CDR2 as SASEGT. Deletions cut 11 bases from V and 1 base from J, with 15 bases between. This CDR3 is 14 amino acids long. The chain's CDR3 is CAAAPVESNQPQHF. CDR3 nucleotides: TGTGCCGCCGCCCCAGTGGAGAGCAATCAGCCCCAGCATTTT.

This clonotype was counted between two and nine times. CDR3 loop: CASRKDSYYYGYTF. The CDR3 DNA follows: TGTGCCAGCAGAAAAGACAGTTACTACTATGGCTACACCTTC. This sequence joins TRBV9 and TRBJ1-2; the D gene is possibly TRBD1 (5 bases). The ends were cut back, 5 bases at V and 3 bases at J, with 14 bases in the middle. The CDR3 is made up of 14 amino acids. The germline CDR1 and CDR2 sequences are SGDLS and YYNGEE.

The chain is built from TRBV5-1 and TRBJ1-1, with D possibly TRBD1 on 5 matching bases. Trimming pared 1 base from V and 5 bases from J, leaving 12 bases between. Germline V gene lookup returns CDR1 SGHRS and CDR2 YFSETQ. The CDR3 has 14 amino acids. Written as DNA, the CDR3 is TGCGCCAGCAGCTTGTCAGGGAGAGAGACTGAAGCTTTCTTT. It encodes CASSLSGRETEAFF.